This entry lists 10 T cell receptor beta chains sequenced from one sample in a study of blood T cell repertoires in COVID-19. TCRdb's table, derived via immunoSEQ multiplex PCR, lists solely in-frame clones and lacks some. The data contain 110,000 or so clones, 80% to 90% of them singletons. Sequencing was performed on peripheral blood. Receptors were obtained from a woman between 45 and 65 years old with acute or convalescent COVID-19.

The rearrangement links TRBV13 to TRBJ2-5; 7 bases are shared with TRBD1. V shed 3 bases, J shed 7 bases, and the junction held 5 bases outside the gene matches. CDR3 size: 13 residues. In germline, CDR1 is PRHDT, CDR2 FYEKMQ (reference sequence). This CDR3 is CASSFQGVATQYF. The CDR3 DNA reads TGTGCCAGCAGCTTTCAGGGGGTGGCGACCCAGTACTTC.

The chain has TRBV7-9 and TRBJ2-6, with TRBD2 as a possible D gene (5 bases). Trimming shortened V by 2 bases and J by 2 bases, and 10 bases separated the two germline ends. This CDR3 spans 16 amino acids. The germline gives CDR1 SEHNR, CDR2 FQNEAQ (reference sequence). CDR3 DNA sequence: TGTGCCAGCAGCTTATGGGGAGTAACTGGGGCCAACGTCCTGACTTTC. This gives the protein CASSLWGVTGANVLTF.

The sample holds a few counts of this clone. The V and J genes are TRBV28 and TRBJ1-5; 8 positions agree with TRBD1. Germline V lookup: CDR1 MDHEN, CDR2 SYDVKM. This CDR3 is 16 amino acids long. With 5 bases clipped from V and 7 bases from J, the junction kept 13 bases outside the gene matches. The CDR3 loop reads CASSDRGSLLIQPQHF. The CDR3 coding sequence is TGTGCCAGCAGTGACAGGGGCTCATTGCTGATACAGCCCCAGCATTTT.

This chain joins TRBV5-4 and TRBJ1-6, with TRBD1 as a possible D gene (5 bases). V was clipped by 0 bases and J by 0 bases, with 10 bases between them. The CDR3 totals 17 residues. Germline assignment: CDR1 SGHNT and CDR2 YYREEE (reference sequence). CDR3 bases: TGTGCCAGCAGCTTGGAGGGGTTTATCTCCTATAATTCACCCCTCCACTTT. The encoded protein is CASSLEGFISYNSPLHF. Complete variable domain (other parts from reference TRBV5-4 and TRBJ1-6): ETGVTQSPTHLIKTRGQQVTLRCSSQSGHNTVSWYQQALGQGPQFIFQYYREEENGRGNFPPRFSGLQFPNYSSELNVNALELDDSALYLCASSLEGFISYNSPLHFGNGTRLTVT.

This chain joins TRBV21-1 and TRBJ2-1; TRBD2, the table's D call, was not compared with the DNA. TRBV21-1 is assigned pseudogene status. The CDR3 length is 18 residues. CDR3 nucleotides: TGTGCCAGCAGCAGCCCATTTCCTTCTAGCGGCTCCTACAATGAGCAGTTCTTC. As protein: CASSSPFPSSGSYNEQFF.

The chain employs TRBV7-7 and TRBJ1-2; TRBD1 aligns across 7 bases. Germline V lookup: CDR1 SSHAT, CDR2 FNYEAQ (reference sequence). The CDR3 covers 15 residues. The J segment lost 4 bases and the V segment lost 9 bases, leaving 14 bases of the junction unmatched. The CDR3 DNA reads TGTGCCAGGGGGAAAACAGGGGCTAACCCCTATGGCTACACCTTC. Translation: CARGKTGANPYGYTF.

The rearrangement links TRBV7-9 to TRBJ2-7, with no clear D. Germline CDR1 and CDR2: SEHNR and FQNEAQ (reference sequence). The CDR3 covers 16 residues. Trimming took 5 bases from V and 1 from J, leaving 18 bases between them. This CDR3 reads CASSPPMGSFSYEQYF. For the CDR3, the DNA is TGTGCCAGCAGCCCCCCCATGGGTAGCTTTTCCTACGAGCAGTACTTC.

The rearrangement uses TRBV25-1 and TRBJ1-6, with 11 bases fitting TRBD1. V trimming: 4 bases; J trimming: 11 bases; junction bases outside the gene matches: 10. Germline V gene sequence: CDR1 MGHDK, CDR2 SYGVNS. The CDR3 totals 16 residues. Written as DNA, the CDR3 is TGTGCCAGCAGTGCTCAACCGGGACAGGGGGTTACACCCCTCCACTTT. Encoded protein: CASSAQPGQGVTPLHF.

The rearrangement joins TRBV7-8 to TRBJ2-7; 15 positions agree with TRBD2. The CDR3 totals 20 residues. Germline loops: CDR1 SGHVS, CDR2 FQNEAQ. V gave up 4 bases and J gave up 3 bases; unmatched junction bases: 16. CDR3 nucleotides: TGTGCCAGCAGCTCGCGTTTGGGGACTAGCGGGGGGCTCTCAGGCTACGAGCAGTACTTC. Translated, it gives CASSSRLGTSGGLSGYEQYF.

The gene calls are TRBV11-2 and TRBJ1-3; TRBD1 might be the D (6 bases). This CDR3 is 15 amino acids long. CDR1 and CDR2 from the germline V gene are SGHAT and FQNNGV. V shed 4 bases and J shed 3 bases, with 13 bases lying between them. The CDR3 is CASSSLQGSGNTIYF. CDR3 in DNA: TGTGCCAGCAGCTCCTTACAGGGTAGTGGAAACACCATATATTTT.